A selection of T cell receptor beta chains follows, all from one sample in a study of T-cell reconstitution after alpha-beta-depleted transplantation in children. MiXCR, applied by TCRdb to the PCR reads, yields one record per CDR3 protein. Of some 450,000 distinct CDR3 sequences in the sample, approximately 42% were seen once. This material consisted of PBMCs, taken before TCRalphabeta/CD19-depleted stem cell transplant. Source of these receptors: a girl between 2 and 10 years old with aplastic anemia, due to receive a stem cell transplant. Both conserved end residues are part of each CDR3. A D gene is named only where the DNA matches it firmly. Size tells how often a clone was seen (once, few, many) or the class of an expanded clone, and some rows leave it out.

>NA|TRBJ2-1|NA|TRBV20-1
TGCAGTGCTACGCCGACTAGACTAGGATTGGTCTTC
CSATPTRLGLVF
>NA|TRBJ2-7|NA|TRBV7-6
TGTGCCAGCAGCTTACGAATTGGGGCCTACGAGCAGTACTTC
CASSLRIGAYEQYF
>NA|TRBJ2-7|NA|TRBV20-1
TGCAGTGCTAGAGCCGGGGACGGTGGGTACGAGCAGTACTTC
CSARAGDGGYEQYF
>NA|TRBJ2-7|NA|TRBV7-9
TGTGGCAGCAGCTTAGGACTGGGGGACGGGCAGTACTTC
CGSSLGLGDGQYF
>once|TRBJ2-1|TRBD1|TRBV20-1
TGCAGTGCTAGCCGGGACAGGTACTACAATGAGCAGTTCTTC
CSASRDRYYNEQFF
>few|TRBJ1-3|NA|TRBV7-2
TGTGCCAGCAGCTTAGCGCGGGCGGGGAGCTCTGGAAACACCATATATTTT
CASSLARAGSSGNTIYF
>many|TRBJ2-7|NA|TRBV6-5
TGTGCCAGCAGTTACTCCGGGGCCTTTAGCTCCTACGAGCAGTACTTC
CASSYSGAFSSYEQYF
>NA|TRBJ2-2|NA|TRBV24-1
TGTGCCACCTCGGAACAGGGGAACACCGGGGAGCTGTTTTTT
CATSEQGNTGELFF
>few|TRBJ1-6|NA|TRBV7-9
TGTGCCAGCGCCCGTGGGTCGGAGTCACCCCTCCACTTT
CASARGSESPLHF
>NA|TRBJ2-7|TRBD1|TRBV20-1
TGCAGTGCTGCCCACCCCCGGGACAGATCGTACTTC
CSAAHPRDRSYF
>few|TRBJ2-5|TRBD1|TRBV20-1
TGCAGTGCTCAGACGATGACAGGGGGGCGGGAGACCCAGTACTTC
CSAQTMTGGRETQYF
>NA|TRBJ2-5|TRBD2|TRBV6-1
TGTGCCAGCAGTCGAACGGGACTAGCGGACCAAGAGACCCAGTACTTC
CASSRTGLADQETQYF
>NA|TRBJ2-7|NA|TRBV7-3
TGTGCCAGCAGCTTAAGTCCGGGGGCCCCCTACGAGCAGTACTTC
CASSLSPGAPYEQYF
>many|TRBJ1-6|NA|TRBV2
TGTGCCAGCAGTGTAGACACCTATAATTCACCCCTCCACTTT
CASSVDTYNSPLHF
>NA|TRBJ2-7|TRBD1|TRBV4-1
TGCGCCAGCAGCCAAGTACGGGACAGCTCCTACGAGCAGTACTTC
CASSQVRDSSYEQYF
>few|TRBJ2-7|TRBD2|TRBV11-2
TGTGCCAGCAGCTTAGTTTATAGCGGGAGCTACGAGCAGTACTTC
CASSLVYSGSYEQYF
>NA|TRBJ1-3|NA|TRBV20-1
TGCAGTGCCATCGGTGGCCAGCTCTCTGGAAACACCATATATTTT
CSAIGGQLSGNTIYF
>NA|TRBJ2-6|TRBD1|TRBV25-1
TGTGCCAGCAGTGAATCCCAGGGGGCCTACGTCCTGACTTTC
CASSESQGAYVLTF
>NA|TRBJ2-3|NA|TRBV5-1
TGCGCCAGCAGCCAGGAAGGGACCTACCCCACAGATACGCAGTATTTT
CASSQEGTYPTDTQYF
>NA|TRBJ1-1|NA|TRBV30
TGTGCCTGGAGTGTTGGGGGGAACACTGAAGCTTTCTTT
CAWSVGGNTEAFF
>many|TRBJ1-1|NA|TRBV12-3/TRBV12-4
TGTGCCAGCATTTCCTACACTGAAGCTTTCTTT
CASISYTEAFF
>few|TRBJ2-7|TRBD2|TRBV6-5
TGTGCCAGCAGTTCCCGGACTAGCGGGACGAGCTCCTACGAGCAGTACTTC
CASSSRTSGTSSYEQYF
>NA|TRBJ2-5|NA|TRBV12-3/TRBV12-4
TGTGCCAGCAGTTTCGACCTCTTACTAGAGACCCAGTACTTC
CASSFDLLLETQYF
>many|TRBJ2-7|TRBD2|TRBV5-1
TGTGCCAGCAGTTCCGGGACTAGCGGTTCCTACGAGCAGTACTTC
CASSSGTSGSYEQYF
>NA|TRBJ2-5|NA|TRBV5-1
TGCGCCAGCAGCTTGGCAGGGGAGAGCCGAGAGACCCAGTACTTC
CASSLAGESRETQYF
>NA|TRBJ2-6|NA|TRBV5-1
TGCGCCAGCAGCATTACAGGGTCTGGGGCCAACGTCCTGACTTTC
CASSITGSGANVLTF
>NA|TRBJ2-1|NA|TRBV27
TGTGCCAGCAGCAAGACCGCGGGCGGCGAGCAGTTCTTC
CASSKTAGGEQFF
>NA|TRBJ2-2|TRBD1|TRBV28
TGTGCCACCAGTTCGACAGGGGGCAACGCCGGGGAGCTGTTTTTT
CATSSTGGNAGELFF
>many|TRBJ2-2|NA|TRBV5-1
TGCGCCAGCAGCAGAATGAACACCGGGGAGCTGTTTTTT
CASSRMNTGELFF
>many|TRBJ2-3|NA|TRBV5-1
TGCGCCAGCAGCTTGGACCAAATCACAGATACGCAGTATTTT
CASSLDQITDTQYF
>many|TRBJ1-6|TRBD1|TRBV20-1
TGCAGTGCTAGAGATCAAGGACAGGGGAATTCACCCCTCCACTTT
CSARDQGQGNSPLHF
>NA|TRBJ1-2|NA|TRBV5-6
TGTGCCAGCAGCTTGGTGGCGAGAGGCTACACCTTC
CASSLVARGYTF
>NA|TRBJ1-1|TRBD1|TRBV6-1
TGTGCCAGCAGCCGCGGGACAGGGGGCCCGAACACTGAAGCTTTCTTT
CASSRGTGGPNTEAFF
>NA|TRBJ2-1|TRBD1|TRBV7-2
TGTGCCAGCAGCTTAACCCAGGGGGTCGATGAGCAGTTCTTC
CASSLTQGVDEQFF
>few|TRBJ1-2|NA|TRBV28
TGTGCCAGCAGTTACGGGATAAGCTATGGCTACACCTTC
CASSYGISYGYTF
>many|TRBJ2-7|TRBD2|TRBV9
TGTGCCAGCAGCGCCCGAGGGGCTAGCGGGAACCTCTACGAGCAGTACTTC
CASSARGASGNLYEQYF
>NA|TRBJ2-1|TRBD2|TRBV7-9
TGTGCCAGCAGCCTCGGACTAGCGCATTACAATGAGCAGTTCTTC
CASSLGLAHYNEQFF
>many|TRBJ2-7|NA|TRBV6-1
TGTGCCAGCAGCGTGGGGCTAGCACCCTCCTACGAGCAGTACTTC
CASSVGLAPSYEQYF
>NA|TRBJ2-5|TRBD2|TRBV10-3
TGTGCCACGAGGGATGGACTAGCGGGAGCTGGGGAGACCCAGTACTTC
CATRDGLAGAGETQYF
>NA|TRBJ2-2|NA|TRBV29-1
TGCAGCGCTCAGGGGTACACCGGGGAGCTGTTTTTT
CSAQGYTGELFF
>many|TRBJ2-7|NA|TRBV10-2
TGCGCCAGCAGTGAGTATACTAGCTACGAGCAGTACTTC
CASSEYTSYEQYF
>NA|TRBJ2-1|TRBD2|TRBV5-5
TGTGCCAGCAGCTTGCACCTAGCGGAGTACAATGAGCAGTTCTTC
CASSLHLAEYNEQFF
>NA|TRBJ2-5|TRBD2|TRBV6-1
TGTGCCAGCAGTGAAATAGCGGGGGGCCAAGAGACCCAGTACTTC
CASSEIAGGQETQYF
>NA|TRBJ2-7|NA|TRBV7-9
TGTGCCAGCAGCGCGTCGGGTCTTTACGAGCAGTACTTC
CASSASGLYEQYF
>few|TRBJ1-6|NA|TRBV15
TGTGCCACCAGCAGAGATACCGCCGTCTCTAATTCACCCCTCCACTTT
CATSRDTAVSNSPLHF
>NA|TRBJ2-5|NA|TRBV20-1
TGCAGTGCTAGAGTCGGGGGTATGGAGGAGACCCAGTACTTC
CSARVGGMEETQYF
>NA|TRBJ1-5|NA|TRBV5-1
TGCGCCAGCAGCTTGGCCGGAGGGTTCAATCAGCCCCAGCATTTT
CASSLAGGFNQPQHF